The 15 T cell receptor beta chains presented below share a single source sample, sequenced in a study of blood T cells in healthy people across ages. Sample-barcoded 5' priming and a J-beta primer mix drove a second PCR of about 6 to 12 cycles. Each CDR3 protein is one row after TCRdb ran MiXCR on the 5' RACE reads. The sample holds fewer than 750,000 distinct CDR3 sequences; roughly 48% are singletons and the top ten take roughly 24%. Material: blood. These receptors originate from a man older than 75 in good health.

This clonotype was detected only once. This chain connects TRBV4-1 to TRBJ2-1; tentatively, D is TRBD1 (5 bases). CDR3 length: 15 residues. The germline V gene has CDR1 MGHRA and CDR2 YSYEKL. Trimming pared 1 base from V and 6 bases from J, leaving 13 bases between. CDR3 DNA sequence: TGCGCCAGCAGCCAAGTGGGCCAGGGAAGCAATGAGCAGTTCTTC. Amino acids: CASSQVGQGSNEQFF.

The chain links TRBV20-1 to TRBJ2-1; D perhaps matches TRBD2 (6 bases). In germline, CDR1 is DFQATT, CDR2 SNEGSKA (reference sequence). Trimming stripped 1 base from V and 4 bases from J, with 14 bases between. CDR3 length: 15 amino acids. CDR3 loop: CSARGRRDLYNEQFF. In nucleotides, the CDR3 is TGCAGTGCTAGAGGGCGGCGGGACTTGTACAATGAGCAGTTCTTC.

V is TRBV7-2 and J is TRBJ2-3, with D possibly being TRBD1 or TRBD2 (7 bases each). The ends were cut back, 0 bases at V and 5 bases at J, with 12 bases in the middle. CDR3 size: 15 residues. The germline V gene encodes CDR1 SGHTA and CDR2 FQGNSA. In DNA, the CDR3 is TGTGCCAGCAGCTTAGCCAGGGGGAGGGGAGATACGCAGTATTTT. This encodes CASSLARGRGDTQYF. Using reference TRBV7-2 and TRBJ2-3 for the parts outside the CDR3, the full variable domain is GAGVSQSPSNKVTEKGKDVELRCDPISGHTALYWYRQSLGQGLEFLIYFQGNSAPDKSGLPSDRFSAERTGGSVSTLTIQRTQQEDSAVYLCASSLARGRGDTQYFGPGTRLTVL.

The CDR3, as DNA: TGTGCCAGCAGTTACGTCGGGGTTGGAACGCAGTATTTT. Translation gives CASSYVGVGTQYF. J is TRBJ2-3 and V is TRBV6-2 or TRBV6-3; D might be TRBD2 (5 bases). Looked up from germline, CDR1 is MNHEY and CDR2 is SVGEGT. Trimming took 2 bases from V and 9 from J, leaving 12 bases between them. This CDR3 region has 13 residues.

The V gene is TRBV10-3, the J gene TRBJ2-3; 8 positions agree with TRBD1. CDR1 is ENHRY, CDR2 SYGVKD, per germline. V lost 6 bases and J lost 1; bases outside the gene matches: 6. The CDR3 length is 15 residues. This CDR3 is CAIRAGGEGTDTQYF. The CDR3, as DNA: TGTGCCATCAGAGCAGGGGGCGAAGGCACAGATACGCAGTATTTT.

The chain has TRBV30 and TRBJ2-2; D gene ambiguous. V lost 2 bases to trimming and J lost 5 bases, with 9 bases between them. The germline gives CDR1 GTSNPN, CDR2 SVGIG (reference sequence). This CDR3 contains 13 residues. CDR3 DNA: TGTGCCTGGAGTCCTGTCCCGACCGGGGAGCTGTTTTTT. It codes for CAWSPVPTGELFF. Looking up the rest from reference TRBV30 and TRBJ2-2 gives the full variable domain: SQTIHQWPATLVQPVGSPLSLECTVEGTSNPNLYWYRQAAGRGLQLLFYSVGIGQISSEVPQNLSASRPQDRQFILSSKKLLLSDSGFYLCAWSPVPTGELFFGEGSRLTVL.

Only a few counts were recorded for this clonotype. The chain is built from TRBV7-2 and TRBJ2-7, with TRBD2 matching over 7 bases. Germline loops: CDR1 SGHTA, CDR2 FQGNSA. The CDR3 contains 13 residues. Unmatched junction bases numbered 4, after V lost 2 bases and J lost 6 bases. For the CDR3, the DNA is TGTGCCAGCAGCTTACGGCGGGAGCGCGAGCAGTACTTC. Its translation: CASSLRREREQYF.

This clonotype showed up just a few times. The chain is built from TRBV4-1 and TRBJ2-7; tentative D call: TRBD2 (6 bases). The V end was cut by 0 bases, the J end by 3 bases, with 12 bases between. CDR3 size: 15 residues. CDR1 and CDR2 (germline): MGHRA, YSYEKL. The CDR3 is CASSQERRGDYEQYF. The DNA for the CDR3 is TGCGCCAGCAGCCAAGAGAGGCGCGGGGACTACGAGCAGTACTTC.

V usage is TRBV18 and J usage is TRBJ2-3; 7 bases are shared with TRBD2. The germline V gene has CDR1 KGHSH and CDR2 LQKENI. The trim removed 6 bases at V and 7 bases at J, leaving 10 bases unmatched. The CDR3 is made up of 14 amino acids. The CDR3, as DNA: TGTGCCAGCTCCCCCCCGGCGGGAGTTAATACGCAGTATTTT. Its translation: CASSPPAGVNTQYF.

On this clonotype: The junction does not match germline at one end; this may be a read error. The chain recombines TRBV7-2 with TRBJ1-6, with D perhaps TRBD1 (5 bases). Germline lookup yields CDR1 SGHTA and CDR2 FQGNSA. The CDR3 spans 15 residues. CDR3 residues: CAGSFVGGLNSPLHF. DNA of the CDR3: TGTGCCGGCAGCTTCGTCGGGGGGTTGAATTCACCCCTCCACTTT.

This chain uses TRBV12-3 or TRBV12-4 with TRBJ1-1, with D unresolved. The ends were cut back, 5 bases at V and 7 bases at J, with 8 bases in the middle. The CDR3 loop spans 11 amino acids. The CDR3 DNA reads TGTGCCAGCAGTACCGACGGTGAAGCTTTCTTT. It encodes CASSTDGEAFF.

This clonotype appeared once. The chain links TRBV20-1 to TRBJ2-5; 8 bases map to TRBD2. The CDR3 extends over 15 amino acids. V shed 0 bases, J shed 4 bases, and the junction held 7 bases outside the gene matches. Looked up from germline, CDR1 is DFQATT and CDR2 is SNEGSKA (reference sequence). This chain's CDR3 is CSAREGAGARETQYF. In nucleotides, the CDR3 is TGCAGTGCTAGAGAGGGAGCGGGGGCTCGAGAGACCCAGTACTTC.

This clonotype was seen only a few times. This chain links TRBV29-1 with TRBJ2-5; D is possibly TRBD1 (6 bases). CDR1 SQVTM and CDR2 ANQGSEA come from the germline V gene. This CDR3 is built from 15 residues. Trimming removed 5 bases from V and 0 bases from J, with 16 bases in between. The CDR3 is CSVLGSWTDQETQYF. CDR3 coding DNA: TGCAGCGTTCTCGGCAGCTGGACAGACCAAGAGACCCAGTACTTC.

The sample holds a few counts of this clonotype. V gene TRBV7-9 combines with J gene TRBJ2-5; 10 bases are shared with TRBD1. The germline V gene has CDR1 SEHNR and CDR2 FQNEAQ (reference sequence). Germline trimming cut 5 bases from V and 4 bases from J; bases unmatched to any gene: 13. This CDR3 contains 17 residues. Here the CDR3 reads CASSPGDGTGEGETQYF. The CDR3 DNA is TGTGCCAGCAGCCCGGGGGACGGGACAGGGGAAGGAGAGACCCAGTACTTC.

On this clonotype itself: A much larger clone differs by one base, so this may be a read error. The chain couples TRBV7-9 to TRBJ2-1; 14 nucleotides line up with TRBD2. Germline V gene sequence: CDR1 SEHNR, CDR2 FQNEAQ (reference sequence). This CDR3 contains 18 residues. This chain's CDR3 is CSSQRGLAGADAYNEQFF. The DNA for the CDR3 is TGTTCCAGCCAAAGGGGACTAGCGGGAGCAGATGCCTACAATGAGCAGTTCTTC.